The 23 T cell receptor beta chains below all came from one sample that was sequenced in a study of CD4 T cells in relation to SARS-CoV-2 and coronaviruses. Before the COVID-19 pandemic, during about 2010-2018, CD4+ T cells were taken from unexposed donors. After nine to ten days of culture, CD4+ T cells were isolated. The protocol was immunoSEQ multiplex PCR, while the TCRdb copy is restricted to in-frame clones and leaves out a portion. The sample yields tens of thousands of clones, around 77% seen once. Which antigens these TCRs recognize remains unknown. The sequencing sample was made of CD4+ T cells from PBMCs, cultured in vitro. These receptors were collected from a human donor in good health.

The rearrangement uses TRBV3-1 (or the pseudogene TRBV3-2) and TRBJ1-6; D may be TRBD1 (5 bases). The germline gives CDR1 LGHDT, CDR2 YNNKEL (reference sequence). The V end lost 2 bases, the J end lost 7 bases, and 18 bases lay between the germline ends. The CDR3 sequence is 17 residues long. The CDR3 coding sequence is TGTGCCAGCAGCCAATTCCAGGGCAATCGGGTAAATTCACCCCTCCACTTT. It translates to CASSQFQGNRVNSPLHF.

This chain connects TRBV12-3 or TRBV12-4 to TRBJ1-2; unclear D gene. V lost 5 bases to trimming and J lost 4 bases, with 11 bases between them. The CDR3 runs to 13 residues. This CDR3 reads CASSTVRSYGYTF. For the CDR3, the DNA is TGTGCCAGCAGTACGGTGCGCTCCTATGGCTACACCTTC.

The chain combines TRBV27 with TRBJ1-4; 7 bases are shared with TRBD1. J lost 4 bases, V lost 6 bases, and 8 bases had no gene match. The CDR3 extends over 15 amino acids. Germline CDR1 is MNHEY and CDR2 is SMNVEV (reference sequence). The CDR3 loop is CASRWSGTVNEKLFF. The DNA for the CDR3 is TGTGCCAGCAGATGGAGCGGGACAGTTAATGAAAAACTGTTTTTT.

The rearrangement uses TRBV5-1 and TRBJ2-5; TRBD1 is a possible D gene (5 bases). Deletions cut 6 bases from V and 4 bases from J, with 10 bases between. Per the germline V gene, CDR1 is SGHRS and CDR2 is YFSETQ. CDR3 length equals 12 residues. The CDR3 spells CASKQDLETQYF. The CDR3 bases are TGCGCCAGCAAACAGGACCTAGAGACCCAGTACTTC.

V gene TRBV20-1 combines with J gene TRBJ2-1, with D unresolved. This CDR3 contains 14 residues. Germline assignment: CDR1 DFQATT and CDR2 SNEGSKA (reference sequence). The V and J ends lost 3 bases and 0 bases respectively, with 9 bases between them. The CDR3 here is CSASVASSYNEQFF. The CDR3, as DNA: TGCAGTGCTAGTGTTGCGAGCTCCTACAATGAGCAGTTCTTC.

J is TRBJ1-5 and V is TRBV28, with D possibly matching TRBD1 (6 bases). CDR1 and CDR2 (germline): MDHEN, SYDVKM. Trimming removed 7 bases from V and 7 bases from J, with 17 bases in between. This CDR3 has 14 residues. The CDR3 protein is CASIEGGDGQPQHF. The CDR3 nucleotides are TGTGCCAGCATCGAGGGGGGCGATGGGCAGCCCCAGCATTTT.

The rearrangement uses TRBV7-2 and TRBJ2-6; no firm D call. Trimming cost V 1 base and J 1 base, with 2 bases left between them. The CDR3 contains 14 residues. Germline CDR1 SGHTA, CDR2 FQGNSA. The CDR3 loop is CASSLGSGANVLTF. CDR3 nucleotide sequence: TGTGCCAGCAGCTTAGGATCTGGGGCCAACGTCCTGACTTTC.

V is TRBV19 and J is TRBJ1-2, with no clear D. The germline V gene encodes CDR1 LNHDA and CDR2 SQIVND (reference sequence). This CDR3 has 14 residues. V was clipped by 0 bases and J by 8 bases, with 13 bases between them. CDR3 sequence reads: CASSIDFRTRGYTF. The CDR3 DNA follows: TGTGCCAGTAGTATAGATTTCCGGACGCGGGGCTACACCTTC. The variable domain in full, completed from reference TRBV19 and TRBJ1-2, reads DGGITQSPKYLFRKEGQNVTLSCEQNLNHDAMYWYRQDPGQGLRLIYYSQIVNDFQKGDIAEGYSVSREKKESFPLTVTSAQKNPTAFYLCASSIDFRTRGYTFGSGTRLTVV.

The CDR3 is CATSDRLAGRPDEQFF. CDR3 sequence (DNA): TGTGCCACCAGTGACCGGTTAGCGGGACGCCCGGATGAGCAGTTCTTC. The chain combines TRBV24-1 with TRBJ2-1; 8 bases map to TRBD2. Germline lookup yields CDR1 KGHDR and CDR2 SFDVKD. The CDR3 contains 16 residues. Trimming took 4 bases from V and 8 from J; bases not matched to a gene: 12.

V gene TRBV28 combines with J gene TRBJ2-1, with 9 positions matching TRBD2. The germline V gene encodes CDR1 MDHEN and CDR2 SYDVKM. The ends lost 9 bases at V and 6 bases at J; junction bases unmatched: 12. This CDR3 contains 15 residues. The CDR3 nucleotides are TGTGCCAGTCTCCCGGCAGCGGGAGGCCCCAATGAGCAGTTCTTC. This gives the protein CASLPAAGGPNEQFF.

The chain employs TRBV18 and TRBJ1-6; D gene ambiguous. Trimming shortened V by 0 bases and J by 0 bases, and 6 bases separated the two germline ends. CDR1 KGHSH and CDR2 LQKENI come from the germline V gene. This CDR3 region has 16 residues. The CDR3 DNA is TGTGCCAGCTCACCACCAATGAGCTCCTATAATTCACCCCTCCACTTT. It specifies CASSPPMSSYNSPLHF.

This clone was recorded a few times. V is TRBV4-1 and J is TRBJ1-4; D not resolved. Trimming cost V 1 base and J 5 bases, with 14 bases left between them. This CDR3 comprises 16 residues. Germline V gene data show CDR1 as MGHRA and CDR2 as YSYEKL. CDR3 bases: TGCGCCAGCAGCCAAGGATCCGGGGATGGGAATGAAAAACTGTTTTTT. It is translated as CASSQGSGDGNEKLFF.

This clone was found a few times. V and J are TRBV5-4 and TRBJ2-2; the D gene is possibly TRBD1 (5 bases). Germline V CDR1 and CDR2: SGHNT, YYREEE (reference sequence). The germline V and J ends were trimmed by 1 base and 2 bases, with 12 bases remaining between them. The CDR3 is 16 residues long. CDR3 sequence (DNA): TGTGCCAGCAGCTTGAAACCACAGGCTAACACCGGGGAGCTGTTTTTT. As protein: CASSLKPQANTGELFF.

This chain joins TRBV2 and TRBJ2-1; no reliable D call. Germline lookup yields CDR1 SNHLY and CDR2 FYNNEI. CDR3 size: 13 residues. V gave up 4 bases and J gave up 5 bases, with 9 bases separating them. The CDR3: CASSVFQDNEQFF. The CDR3 nucleotides read TGTGCCAGCAGTGTGTTCCAGGACAATGAGCAGTTCTTC. Full variable domain (rest looked up from reference TRBV2 and TRBJ2-1): EPEVTQTPSHQVTQMGQEVILRCVPISNHLYFYWYRQILGQKVEFLVSFYNNEISEKSEIFDDQFSVERPDGSNFTLKIRSTKLEDSAMYFCASSVFQDNEQFFGPGTRLTVL.

The chain combines TRBV18 with TRBJ2-6; D is unclear. Germline CDR1 is KGHSH and CDR2 is LQKENI. V was trimmed by 5 bases and J by 4 bases, leaving 15 bases between them. The CDR3 is made up of 16 amino acids. In DNA form, the CDR3 reads TGTGCCAGCTCATCCCGTGATAAGTCGGGGGCCAACGTCCTGACTTTC. Its translation is CASSSRDKSGANVLTF.

J is TRBJ2-7 and V is TRBV6-5; 9 bases line up with TRBD1. The CDR3 is 14 residues long. V was clipped by 5 bases and J by 0 bases; unmatched bases: 2. Germline V CDR1 and CDR2: MNHEY, SVGAGI. The CDR3: CASSRDRASYEQYF. The CDR3 DNA follows: TGTGCCAGCAGTCGGGACAGGGCCTCCTACGAGCAGTACTTC.

The chain has TRBV30 and TRBJ2-6, with unresolved D. The CDR3 has 14 residues. Trimming cost V 2 bases and J 4 bases, with 9 bases left between them. Germline loops: CDR1 GTSNPN, CDR2 SVGIG (reference sequence). The CDR3 nucleotides are TGTGCCTGGAGTTCGGGCGCCGGGGCCAACGTCCTGACTTTC. This sequence encodes CAWSSGAGANVLTF.

The CDR3 nucleotides are TGTGCCAGCAGCTTTGAGCCTACCGGGGAGCTGTTTTTT. Amino acids: CASSFEPTGELFF. The rearrangement joins TRBV7-3 to TRBJ2-2; D unclear. This CDR3 is built from 13 residues. The germline gives CDR1 SGHTA, CDR2 FQGTGA. Between the trimmed V and J ends, which lost 3 bases and 5 bases, there was a span of 7 bases.

The chain links TRBV5-1 to TRBJ2-1; 8 bases are a match to TRBD1. The CDR3 covers 15 residues. Germline V gene data show CDR1 as SGHRS and CDR2 as YFSETQ. V shed 3 bases and J 0 bases; nucleotides not matched to a gene: 2. The CDR3 nucleotides read TGCGCCAGCAGCTCCGGACAGGGCTCCTACAATGAGCAGTTCTTC. Its translation is CASSSGQGSYNEQFF.

The rearrangement joins TRBV7-2 to TRBJ2-2, with 7 bases aligning to TRBD2. Germline values: CDR1 SGHTA, CDR2 FQGNSA. The length of the CDR3 is 14 residues. V was pared by 6 bases and J by 5 bases, with 6 bases of the junction left unmatched. The CDR3 DNA is TGTGCCAGCAGTGTTAGGACTAGGACCGGGGAGCTGTTTTTT. Its translation: CASSVRTRTGELFF.

This chain uses TRBV20-1 with TRBJ1-1; D is unresolved. The CDR3 spans 15 residues. V lost 3 bases, J lost 0 bases, and 14 bases lay in between. The germline V gene encodes CDR1 DFQATT and CDR2 SNEGSKA (reference sequence). DNA of the CDR3: TGCAGTGCTAGTCGGCCCGTTTCAGTGAACACTGAAGCTTTCTTT. This encodes CSASRPVSVNTEAFF.

CDR3 nucleotides: TGTGCCAGCAGCCAGGGAAGTCAGCCCCAGCATTTT. Protein sequence: CASSQGSQPQHF. The V gene is TRBV3-1 (or the pseudogene TRBV3-2), the J gene TRBJ1-5; no clear D gene. CDR3 length equals 12 residues. In germline, CDR1 is LGHDT, CDR2 YNNKEL (reference sequence). Trimming shortened V by 3 bases and J by 6 bases, and 6 bases separated the two germline ends.

This clone was picked up one time. The V gene is TRBV15, the J gene TRBJ2-6, with D perhaps TRBD2 (6 bases). Deletions cut 3 bases from V and 1 base from J, with 13 bases between. CDR1 and CDR2 from the germline V gene are LNHNV and YYDKDF (reference sequence). There are 17 residues in the CDR3. The DNA of the CDR3 is TGTGCCACCAGCAGGTCGGGGGACGGATCTGGGGCCAACGTCCTGACTTTC. This encodes CATSRSGDGSGANVLTF. Variable domain in full (rest from reference TRBV15 and TRBJ2-6): DAMVIQNPRYQVTQFGKPVTLSCSQTLNHNVMYWYQQKSSQAPKLLFHYYDKDFNNEADTPDNFQSRRPNTSFCFLDIRSPGLGDTAMYLCATSRSGDGSGANVLTFGAGSRLTVL.